Given below is one T cell receptor beta chain in context. MiXCR, run by TCRdb on the 5' RACE reads, gives a single entry per CDR3 protein. Of over 80,000 distinct CDR3 sequences listed, roughly 12% are singletons. V lost 0 bases, J lost 1 base, and 9 bases lay in between. Germline V lookup: CDR1 LNHNV, CDR2 YYDKDF (reference sequence). This CDR3 contains 15 residues. The sample is drawn from a study of early T cells in non-severe SARS-CoV-2 infection. The receptor's source is an adult who was a healthcare worker with PCR-confirmed SARS-CoV-2 infection or an uninfected control (not recorded which). This chain links TRBV15 with TRBJ2-5; D is perhaps TRBD1 or TRBD2 (5 bases each). Here the sequenced sample was whole blood, taken at baseline. The CDR3 reads CATSREWGTQETQYF. CDR3 sequence (DNA): TGTGCCACCAGCAGAGAATGGGGGACCCAAGAGACCCAGTACTTC.